These 21 T cell receptor beta chains share one sample of origin, sequenced in a study of blood T cell repertoires in COVID-19 (dated by TCRdb to the early 2020s). The library was made by the immunoSEQ multiplex PCR assay. Imported from immuneACCESS, the table was reduced by TCRdb to in-frame sequences with V and J called. These copies leave out some clones; in studies compared against another copy, an unresolved V gene accounts for under half, and the cause of the remainder is not known. The sample table holds about 250,000 clones, of which about 85% were seen once. The top ten constitute approximately 8% of the sample. Sample: peripheral blood. These receptors were obtained from a woman aged 80 or over with acute or convalescent COVID-19.

This clone appeared a single time. J is TRBJ2-5 and V is TRBV5-1, with D perhaps matching TRBD1 (6 bases). The CDR3 sequence is 14 residues long. Germline assignment: CDR1 SGHRS and CDR2 YFSETQ. Trimming cost V 1 base and J 2 bases, with 9 bases left between them. In DNA form, the CDR3 reads TGCGCCAGCAGCTTGCGTACAGGGCAAGAGACCCAGTACTTC. Translation gives CASSLRTGQETQYF. Using reference TRBV5-1 and TRBJ2-5 for the parts outside the CDR3, the full variable domain is KAGVTQTPRYLIKTRGQQVTLSCSPISGHRSVSWYQQTPGQGLQFLFEYFSETQRNKGNFPGRFSGRQFSNSRSEMNVSTLELGDSALYLCASSLRTGQETQYFGPGTRLLVL.

V gene TRBV29-1 combines with J gene TRBJ1-2, with unresolved D. V gave up 4 bases and J gave up 0 bases, with 12 bases separating them. This CDR3 spans 14 amino acids. Germline CDR1 and CDR2: SQVTM and ANQGSEA. The chain's CDR3 is CSVGQLLANYGYTF. CDR3 bases: TGCAGCGTTGGGCAGCTACTAGCTAACTATGGCTACACCTTC. Complete variable domain (other parts from reference TRBV29-1 and TRBJ1-2): SAVISQKPSRDICQRGTSLTIQCQVDSQVTMMFWYRQQPGQSLTLIATANQGSEATYESGFVIDKFPISRPNLTFSTLTVSNMSPEDSSIYLCSVGQLLANYGYTFGSGTRLTVV.

The chain has TRBV2 and TRBJ2-5; tentative D call: TRBD2 (7 bases). The CDR3 loop spans 13 amino acids. Germline V CDR1 and CDR2: SNHLY, FYNNEI. Between the trimmed V and J ends, which lost 10 bases and 1 base, there was a span of 13 bases. The CDR3 DNA sequence: TGTGCCACCCGGAGGGGGGGCCAAGAGACCCAGTACTTC. It is translated as CATRRGGQETQYF.

This rearrangement joins TRBV5-1 to TRBJ2-3; TRBD2 matches 13 bases. Germline-derived CDR1 and CDR2 are SGHRS and YFSETQ. V shed 4 bases, J shed 4 bases, and the junction held 6 bases outside the gene matches. The CDR3 runs to 16 residues. CDR3 residues: CASSPRTSGSPDTQYF. Here the CDR3 DNA reads TGCGCCAGCAGCCCCCGGACTAGCGGGAGCCCAGATACGCAGTATTTT.

The chain recombines TRBV27 with TRBJ2-2; no clear D. Germline V gene data show CDR1 as MNHEY and CDR2 as SMNVEV (reference sequence). This CDR3 is built from 13 residues. The germline V and J ends were trimmed by 3 bases and 6 bases, with 8 bases remaining between them. The CDR3 DNA reads TGTGCCAGCAGTTTTAGAGTGGCCGGGGAGCTGTTTTTT. It encodes CASSFRVAGELFF.

CDR3 DNA: TGTGCCAGCAGTGAAGTTCGAGGCGGTGAAGCTTTCTTT. Translation gives CASSEVRGGEAFF. The V gene is TRBV6-1, the J gene TRBJ1-1; D is unresolved. The CDR3 extends over 13 amino acids. Per germline, CDR1 MNHNS and CDR2 SASEGT. Trimming cost V 1 base and J 7 bases, with 10 bases left between them.

The rearrangement joins TRBV5-4 to TRBJ1-3; D is perhaps TRBD1 (5 bases). This CDR3 comprises 16 residues. Germline values: CDR1 SGHNT, CDR2 YYREEE (reference sequence). V was cut by 4 bases and J by 0 bases, with 14 bases left in between. The CDR3 region is CASSPHQGISGNTIYF. As DNA, the CDR3 is TGTGCCAGCAGCCCGCACCAGGGAATCTCTGGAAACACCATATATTTT. Together with reference TRBV5-4 and TRBJ1-3, the CDR3 gives the full variable domain: ETGVTQSPTHLIKTRGQQVTLRCSSQSGHNTVSWYQQALGQGPQFIFQYYREEENGRGNFPPRFSGLQFPNYSSELNVNALELDDSALYLCASSPHQGISGNTIYFGEGSWLTVV.

This clone was counted only a few times. Written as DNA, the CDR3 is TGTGCCAGCAGTGACGGGAACTCTGGAAACACCATATATTTT. Its protein product is CASSDGNSGNTIYF. J is TRBJ1-3 and V is TRBV25-1, with D unresolved. Trimming took 3 bases from V and 0 from J, leaving 6 bases between them. The V gene's germline CDR1 is MGHDK and CDR2 SYGVNS. The CDR3 has 14 amino acids. The entire variable domain, with the rest obtained from reference TRBV25-1 and TRBJ1-3, is as follows: EADIYQTPRYLVIGTGKKITLECSQTMGHDKMYWYQQDPGMELHLIHYSYGVNSTEKGDLSSESTVSRIRTEHFPLTLESARPSHTSQYLCASSDGNSGNTIYFGEGSWLTVV.

This chain links TRBV7-2 with TRBJ1-6; no clear D gene. The CDR3 extends over 16 amino acids. V lost 0 bases, J lost 9 bases, and 15 bases lay in between. Germline assignment: CDR1 SGHTA and CDR2 FQGNSA. CDR3 sequence (DNA): TGTGCCAGCAGCTTAGCTGGAGTTCAAATGGGTTCACCCCTCCACTTT. Translating gives CASSLAGVQMGSPLHF.

V and J are TRBV5-1 and TRBJ2-5, with TRBD2 identical over 8 bases. Germline trimming cut 3 bases from V and 3 bases from J; bases unmatched to any gene: 4. CDR3 length equals 14 residues. CDR1 and CDR2 (germline): SGHRS, YFSETQ. CDR3 in amino acids: CASSSGLAEETQYF. CDR3 in DNA: TGCGCCAGCAGCTCCGGACTAGCCGAAGAGACCCAGTACTTC.

This clone was counted a few times. This sequence joins TRBV2 and TRBJ2-1; 7 positions match TRBD2. The CDR3 runs 13 residues. V gave up 9 bases and J gave up 2 bases; unmatched junction bases: 4. The germline V gene has CDR1 SNHLY and CDR2 FYNNEI. CDR3 nucleotides: TGTGCCAGAGGCGGGAGTACCTACAATGAGCAGTTCTTC. This gives the protein CARGGSTYNEQFF. Together with reference TRBV2 and TRBJ2-1, the CDR3 gives the full variable domain: EPEVTQTPSHQVTQMGQEVILRCVPISNHLYFYWYRQILGQKVEFLVSFYNNEISEKSEIFDDQFSVERPDGSNFTLKIRSTKLEDSAMYFCARGGSTYNEQFFGPGTRLTVL.

The rearrangement uses TRBV4-1 and TRBJ2-3; D not resolved. The V end was cut by 1 base, the J end by 5 bases, with 13 bases between. The CDR3 length is 15 residues. Germline lookup yields CDR1 MGHRA and CDR2 YSYEKL. DNA for the CDR3: TGCGCCAGCAGCCAAGGAGAGGCTCGGCTAGATACGCAGTATTTT. Translated, it gives CASSQGEARLDTQYF.

As for this clone: This CDR3 is also generated by other DNA sequences in the sample. This rearrangement joins TRBV5-1 to TRBJ2-1, with TRBD1 matching over 11 bases. Trimming at V came to 4 bases and at J to 2 bases, leaving 2 bases not matched to a gene. This CDR3 has 15 amino acids. Germline CDR1 is SGHRS and CDR2 is YFSETQ. The CDR3 sequence is CASSLGQGAYNEQFF. CDR3 sequence (DNA): TGCGCCAGCAGCCTGGGACAGGGGGCCTACAATGAGCAGTTCTTC.

The chain is built from TRBV3-1 (or the pseudogene TRBV3-2) and TRBJ2-1; D gene unclear. Trimming pared 4 bases from V and 8 bases from J, leaving 9 bases between. Germline V CDR1 and CDR2: LGHDT, YNNKEL (reference sequence). The CDR3 is 12 amino acids. The CDR3 loop is CASSLTRDEQFF. DNA for the CDR3: TGTGCCAGCAGCCTAACTCGAGATGAGCAGTTCTTC.

V gene TRBV19 combines with J gene TRBJ1-1; no definite D call. The germline V gene encodes CDR1 LNHDA and CDR2 SQIVND (reference sequence). This CDR3 spans 13 amino acids. V was shortened by 6 bases and J by 1 base, with 9 bases between the two germline ends. The CDR3 protein is CASRARGNTEAFF. The CDR3 nucleotides read TGTGCCAGTAGGGCCCGGGGGAACACTGAAGCTTTCTTT.

The chain employs TRBV28 and TRBJ2-7; D unclear. The V gene lost 3 bases and the J gene lost 5 bases, with 8 bases spanning the gap. Germline CDR1 reads MDHEN; CDR2 reads SYDVKM. There are 12 residues in the CDR3. DNA of the CDR3: TGTGCCAGCAGTTTCGTGGGCGACGAGCAGTACTTC. This sequence encodes CASSFVGDEQYF.

The chain is built from TRBV10-2 and TRBJ1-4; a weak D match, TRBD1 (5 bases). The ends were cut back, 2 bases at V and 0 bases at J, with 13 bases in the middle. Germline V gene data show CDR1 as WSHSY and CDR2 as SAAADI. The CDR3 extends over 17 amino acids. CDR3 amino acids: CASSEAGQAATNEKLFF. The DNA of the CDR3 is TGCGCCAGCAGTGAGGCGGGGCAGGCTGCAACTAATGAAAAACTGTTTTTT.

The CDR3 is CASSSRTGAGNQPQHF. DNA of the CDR3: TGTGCCAGCAGTTCCAGGACAGGGGCAGGCAATCAGCCCCAGCATTTT. This chain links TRBV27 with TRBJ1-5, with 9 bases fitting TRBD1. Germline assignment: CDR1 MNHEY and CDR2 SMNVEV (reference sequence). The CDR3 is made up of 16 amino acids. V shed 4 bases, J shed 2 bases, and the junction held 6 bases outside the gene matches.

The genes are TRBV19 and TRBJ1-2, with 12 nucleotides matching TRBD1. The V segment lost 6 bases and the J segment 8 bases; nucleotides outside the gene matches: 7. There are 14 residues in the CDR3. Per the germline V gene, CDR1 is LNHDA and CDR2 is SQIVND (reference sequence). For the CDR3, the DNA is TGTGCCAGTAGGCCGGGACAGGGGGCATCAGGCTACACCTTC. Its translation: CASRPGQGASGYTF.

The CDR3 here is CASSPWRTSGGAGETQYF. The DNA of the CDR3 is TGTGCCAGCAGCCCGTGGAGGACTAGCGGGGGGGCCGGGGAGACCCAGTACTTC. V gene TRBV7-9 combines with J gene TRBJ2-5; 15 nucleotides match TRBD2. Germline CDR1 SEHNR, CDR2 FQNEAQ (reference sequence). The ends lost 5 bases at V and 5 bases at J; junction bases unmatched: 12. This CDR3 comprises 18 residues.

The rearrangement links TRBV5-5 to TRBJ1-3; no firm D call. Germline V gene lookup returns CDR1 SGHKS and CDR2 YYEKEE (reference sequence). Trimming shortened V by 1 base and J by 0 bases, and 11 bases separated the two germline ends. There are 16 residues in the CDR3. The CDR3 here is CASSLSGARSGNTIYF. CDR3 sequence (DNA): TGTGCCAGCAGCTTGTCAGGTGCCCGCTCTGGAAACACCATATATTTT.